The rows below give T cell receptor beta chains drawn from one sample of a study of tumor-infiltrating lymphocytes in localized non-small cell lung cancer. Assay: immunoSEQ multiplex PCR; the TCRdb copy retains only in-frame clones and omits some. Of about 15,000 clones listed, roughly four fifths were seen once; the top ten hold approximately 9.6%. The sample was lung tumor tissue. The receptors shown here come from a human donor with non-small cell lung cancer. The CDR3 runs from the conserved cysteine through the conserved F or W. D genes are given only for firm matches. Size values are once, few and many counts, or a class for expanded clones, and some rows have none.

TRBJ2-4 TRBV29-1 . . CSVDSGVAKNIQYF TGCAGCGTTGATTCGGGAGTGGCCAAAAACATTCAGTACTTC
TRBJ1-1 TRBV5-1 . . CASSLGQVYTEAFF TGCGCCAGCAGCTTGGGACAGGTTTACACTGAAGCTTTCTTT
TRBJ1-2 TRBV30 . . CAWRGFGYTF TGTGCCTGGAGAGGGTTTGGCTACACCTTC
TRBJ1-2 TRBV7-2 . . CASSLAGQRGGYGYTF TGTGCCAGCAGCTTAGCGGGGCAGAGGGGTGGCTATGGCTACACCTTC
TRBJ2-5 TRBV6-1 . . CASSVNGRDETQYF TGTGCCAGCAGTGTGAACGGGAGAGACGAGACCCAGTACTTC
TRBJ1-1 TRBV7-8 . once CASSLGESGHGNTEAFF TGTGCCAGCAGCTTAGGCGAGAGCGGGCATGGGAACACTGAAGCTTTCTTT
TRBJ2-5 TRBV30 . . CAYIANQETQYF TGTGCCTATATAGCCAACCAAGAGACCCAGTACTTC
TRBJ2-7 TRBV2 . once CASSGQVAYEQYF TGTGCCAGCAGTGGACAGGTAGCCTACGAGCAGTACTTC
TRBJ2-7 TRBV6-1 TRBD2 . CASRSGSGYEQYF TGTGCCAGCAGGAGCGGGAGTGGCTACGAGCAGTACTTC
TRBJ1-1 TRBV7-2 . . CASSPQGRRTEAFF TGTGCCAGCAGCCCCCAGGGGAGGAGAACTGAAGCTTTCTTT
TRBJ2-6 TRBV30 . . CAWTPGQAGANVLTF TGTGCCTGGACCCCGGGGCAAGCTGGGGCCAACGTCCTGACTTTC
TRBJ1-2 TRBV6-5 . medium-sized CASSYSHRGGYTF TGTGCCAGCAGTTACTCACATCGAGGGGGCTACACCTTC
TRBJ1-5 TRBV4-2 TRBD1 . CASSQVSGQGNQPQHF TGTGCCAGCAGCCAAGTTTCGGGACAGGGAAATCAGCCCCAGCATTTT
TRBJ1-4 TRBV30 TRBD1 . CAWNMNRGDEKLFF TGTGCCTGGAATATGAACAGGGGCGATGAAAAACTGTTTTTT
TRBJ1-2 TRBV29-1 TRBD1 . CSVVRGIGYGYTF TGCAGCGTTGTCAGGGGGATCGGCTATGGCTACACCTTC
TRBJ2-7 TRBV11-1 . . CATAPRDALAYEQYF TGTGCCACCGCCCCCCGGGACGCGCTGGCCTACGAGCAGTACTTC
TRBJ1-1 TRBV10-2 . . CASSFGEPNTEAFF TGCGCCAGCAGTTTCGGCGAACCTAACACTGAAGCTTTCTTT
TRBJ2-5 TRBV7-9 TRBD2 . CASSLAGGRQETQYF TGTGCCAGCAGCTTAGCGGGGGGGAGGCAAGAGACCCAGTACTTC
TRBJ2-2 TRBV28 . . CASSFLAIGGELFF TGTGCCAGCAGTTTTCTAGCGATAGGCGGGGAGCTGTTTTTT
TRBJ1-2 TRBV2 TRBD1 . CASSFPGQGYGYTF TGTGCCAGCAGTTTCCCGGGACAGGGTTACGGCTACACCTTC
TRBJ2-7 TRBV5-1 . . CASSSQGNEQYF TGCGCCAGCAGCTCTCAGGGCAACGAGCAGTACTTC
TRBJ1-2 TRBV19 . . CASSAGFLLRVYYGYTF TGTGCCAGTAGTGCGGGTTTTCTGCTAAGGGTTTACTATGGCTACACCTTC
TRBJ1-1 TRBV6-5 . . CASRRAGHSNTEAFF TGTGCCAGCAGGCGTGCGGGACACTCGAACACTGAAGCTTTCTTT
TRBJ2-2 TRBV13 TRBD2 . CASSPSERGSSFGELFF TGTGCCAGCAGCCCCTCGGAGCGGGGTTCATCCTTCGGGGAGCTGTTTTTT
TRBJ2-5 TRBV9 TRBD2 . CASSVLSGTSGTETQYF TGTGCCAGCAGCGTATTGTCAGGGACTAGCGGGACAGAGACCCAGTACTTC
TRBJ2-1 TRBV6-5 TRBD2 . CASSLSSGAPLNEQFF TGTGCCAGCAGTTTATCTAGCGGGGCCCCTCTGAATGAGCAGTTCTTC
TRBJ2-1 TRBV10-3 . once CAISPPGSSYNEQFF TGTGCCATCAGCCCCCCGGGGAGCTCCTACAATGAGCAGTTCTTC
TRBJ1-6 TRBV30 . . CAWSVGQENSPLHF TGTGCCTGGAGTGTCGGGCAGGAAAATTCACCCCTCCACTTT
TRBJ2-4 TRBV29-1 TRBD2 . CSVGPSGTAPDIQYF TGCAGCGTTGGGCCTAGCGGGACGGCCCCGGACATTCAGTACTTC
TRBJ2-3 TRBV5-1 . . CASSLAGREMDTQYF TGCGCCAGCAGCTTGGCTGGGCGGGAAATGGATACGCAGTATTTT
TRBJ1-1 TRBV30 . once CAWSMQGRCLDTEAFF TGTGCCTGGAGCATGCAGGGGCGCTGCTTGGACACTGAAGCTTTCTTT
TRBJ2-1 TRBV4-1 TRBD1 . CASSQAIFDRGGTLGEQFF TGCGCCAGCAGCCAAGCTATTTTCGACAGGGGTGGGACTCTCGGTGAGCAGTTCTTC
TRBJ2-5 TRBV10-3 . . CAISDGRQETQYF TGTGCCATCAGTGACGGGAGACAAGAGACCCAGTACTTC
TRBJ1-5 TRBV23-1 . . CASSHVDRTVQPQHF TGCGCCAGCAGTCACGTCGACAGGACGGTTCAGCCCCAGCATTTT
TRBJ2-5 TRBV19 . few CASSFRQEGKTQYF TGTGCCAGTAGTTTCCGACAGGAGGGAAAGACCCAGTACTTC
TRBJ2-7 TRBV6-6 TRBD2 few CASSHGGDLRPYEQYF TGTGCCAGCAGTCATGGGGGGGACTTGAGGCCCTACGAGCAGTACTTC
TRBJ1-3 TRBV5-1 TRBD1 . CASSRDRAAQNTIYF TGCGCCAGCAGCCGCGACAGGGCGGCCCAAAACACCATATATTTT
TRBJ1-2 TRBV19 . . CASTPAGSYGYTF TGTGCCAGTACCCCAGCGGGGTCCTATGGCTACACCTTC
TRBJ1-4 TRBV5-1 TRBD1 . CASSLRTGMGANEKLFF TGCGCCAGCAGCTTGCGGACAGGGATGGGTGCTAATGAAAAACTGTTTTTT
TRBJ2-2 TRBV6-6 . once CATRGQLTGELFF TGTGCCACGAGAGGACAGCTCACCGGGGAGCTGTTTTTT